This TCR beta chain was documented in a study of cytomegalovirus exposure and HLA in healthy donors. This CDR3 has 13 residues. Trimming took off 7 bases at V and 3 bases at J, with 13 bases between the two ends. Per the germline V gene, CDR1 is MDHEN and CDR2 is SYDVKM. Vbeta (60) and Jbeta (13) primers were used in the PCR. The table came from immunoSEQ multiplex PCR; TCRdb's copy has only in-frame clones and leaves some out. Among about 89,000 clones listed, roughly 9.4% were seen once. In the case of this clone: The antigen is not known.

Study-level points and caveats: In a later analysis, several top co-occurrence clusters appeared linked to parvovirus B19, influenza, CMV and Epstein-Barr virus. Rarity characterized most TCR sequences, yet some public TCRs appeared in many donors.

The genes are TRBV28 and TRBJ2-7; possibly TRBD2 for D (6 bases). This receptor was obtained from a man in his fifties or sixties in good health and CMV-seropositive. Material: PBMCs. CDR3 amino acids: CASTGRIHYEQYF. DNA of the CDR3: TGTGCCAGCACCGGGAGAATTCACTACGAGCAGTACTTC.